Sequencing of this TCR beta chain was carried out in a study of T cell repertoires in cytomegalovirus infection. Study summary: Indications came from public TCR beta signatures; they pointed to CMV infection and to a matching HLA type.

Study-wide findings and caveats: HLA-C-restricted, CMV-specific TCR beta clonotypes were dominant ex vivo.

TCRdb called the reads again in MiXCR, with one record for every CDR3 protein. The sample contains about 260,000 distinct CDR3 sequences, about 13% of which appear only once. The V gene lost 1 base and the J gene lost 5 bases, with 11 bases spanning the gap. CDR1 SGHVS and CDR2 FQNEAQ come from the germline V gene. The CDR3 totals 15 residues. Notes on this clonotype: The antigen remains undetermined.

This TCR derives from a human donor in good health (CMV status not recorded). Some clones in this sample may be carry-over from other donors' samples. The source material was PBMCs. This chain uses TRBV7-8 with TRBJ2-2, with D possibly being TRBD2 (6 bases). This CDR3 reads CASSLVGGPTGELFF. CDR3 nucleotide sequence: TGTGCCAGCAGCTTAGTGGGGGGACCAACCGGGGAGCTGTTTTTT.